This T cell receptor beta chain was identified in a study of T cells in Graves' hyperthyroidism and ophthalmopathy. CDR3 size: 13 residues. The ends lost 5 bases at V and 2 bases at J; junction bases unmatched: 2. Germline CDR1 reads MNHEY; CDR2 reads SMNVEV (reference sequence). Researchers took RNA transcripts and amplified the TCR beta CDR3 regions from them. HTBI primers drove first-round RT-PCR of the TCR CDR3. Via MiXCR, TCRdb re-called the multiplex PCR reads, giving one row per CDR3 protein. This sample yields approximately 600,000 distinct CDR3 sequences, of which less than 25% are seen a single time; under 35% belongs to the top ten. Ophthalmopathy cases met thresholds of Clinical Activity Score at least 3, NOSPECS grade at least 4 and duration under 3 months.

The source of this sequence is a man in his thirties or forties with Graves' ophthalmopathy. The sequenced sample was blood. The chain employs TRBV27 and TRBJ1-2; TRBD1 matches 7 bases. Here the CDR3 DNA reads TGTGCCAGCAGTGACAGGGTGAACTATGGCTACACCTTC. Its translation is CASSDRVNYGYTF.